Shown below are 3 T cell receptor beta chains from a single sample sequenced in a study of cytomegalovirus exposure and HLA in healthy donors. Primers included in the PCR were 60 Vbeta and 13 Jbeta primers. Method: immunoSEQ multiplex PCR; TCRdb's copy keeps in-frame clones and lacks some. The sample has some 140,000 clones; approximately 80% are singletons. The source material was PBMCs. Every receptor here comes from a man aged 25 to 45 in good health and CMV-seronegative.

The rearrangement links TRBV29-1 to TRBJ2-2; TRBD1 agrees at 10 bases. The length of the CDR3 is 14 residues. V dropped 4 bases and J dropped 3; count of bases not matched to a gene: 2. The V gene's germline CDR1 is SQVTM and CDR2 ANQGSEA. CDR3 sequence reads: CSVGDRGHTGELFF. The CDR3 DNA sequence: TGCAGCGTTGGCGACAGGGGGCACACCGGGGAGCTGTTTTTT.

V usage is TRBV6-6 and J usage is TRBJ2-7, with TRBD1 matching 9 bases. The CDR3 loop spans 16 amino acids. Germline lookup yields CDR1 MNHNY and CDR2 SVGAGI (reference sequence). Trimming took 2 bases from V and 2 from J; bases not matched to a gene: 7. The CDR3 nucleotides are TGTGCCAGCAGTTACCCGCAGGGGGACAGGGCCTACGAGCAGTACTTC. Translated, it gives CASSYPQGDRAYEQYF.

V is TRBV6-6 and J is TRBJ2-1, with D possibly being TRBD1 (6 bases). Germline V CDR1 and CDR2: MNHNY, SVGAGI (reference sequence). Trimming removed 6 bases at V and 9 bases at J, with 15 bases between. CDR3 length: 13 amino acids. CDR3 protein: CASRSIQGSEQFF. The CDR3 DNA follows: TGTGCCAGCAGGAGTATACAGGGTAGTGAGCAGTTCTTC.